This TCR beta chain was recorded in a study of beta chain features in type 1 diabetes. Study observations and caveats: Reduced insertions and increased deletions marked VDJ junctions in type 1 diabetes patients. Moderate yet significant TCRB CDR3 shortening was seen in Type 1 diabetes patients in all four CD4+ subsets. Unsettled here was the matter of whether HLA type influences TCRB rearrangement. Cells with high TCR expression could be over-represented by cDNA sequencing. In comparison with healthy donors, patients had naive, central memory and Treg TCRB repertoires that appeared more similar.

All of the isolated RNA was reverse transcribed, so expressed TCRB transcripts were sequenced. TCRdb's table, derived via immunoSEQ multiplex PCR, lists solely in-frame clones and lacks some. The sample has 55,000 to 80,000 clones; around 49% are singletons. With regard to this clone: Its cognate antigen is unknown.

CDR1 and CDR2 from the germline V gene are MNHNY and SVGAGI (reference sequence). CDR3 length: 15 residues. Losses at the gene ends were 6 bases for V and 0 bases for J; bases not matched to a gene: 8. The rearrangement links TRBV6-6 to TRBJ2-7; 7 nucleotides agree with TRBD2. The source material was central memory CD4+ T cells from blood. This receptor was taken from a man aged 30 to 39 with type 1 diabetes. CDR3 region: CASRLPREDSYEQYF. As DNA, the CDR3 is TGTGCCAGCAGGTTACCTCGGGAGGACTCCTACGAGCAGTACTTC.